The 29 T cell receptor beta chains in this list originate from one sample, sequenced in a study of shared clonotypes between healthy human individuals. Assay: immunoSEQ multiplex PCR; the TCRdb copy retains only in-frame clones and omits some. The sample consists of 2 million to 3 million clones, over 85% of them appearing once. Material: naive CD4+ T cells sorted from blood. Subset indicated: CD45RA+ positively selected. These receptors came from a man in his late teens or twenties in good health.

For the CDR3, the DNA is TGTGCCAGCAGTGAGCGGGACGCCGGCTATGGCTACACCTTC. Translating it yields CASSERDAGYGYTF. V gene TRBV6-1 combines with J gene TRBJ1-2, with a possible D match to TRBD1 (5 bases). Germline V gene lookup returns CDR1 MNHNS and CDR2 SASEGT. This CDR3 has 14 amino acids. V lost 3 bases and J 4 bases, leaving 12 bases between the germline ends.

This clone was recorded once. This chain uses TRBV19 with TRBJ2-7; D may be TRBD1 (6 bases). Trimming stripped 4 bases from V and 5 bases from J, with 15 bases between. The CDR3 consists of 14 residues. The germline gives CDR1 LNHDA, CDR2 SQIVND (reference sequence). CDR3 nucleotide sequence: TGTGCCAGTAGTACGGGCAGGGGTGGGGACGAGCAGTACTTC. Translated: CASSTGRGGDEQYF.

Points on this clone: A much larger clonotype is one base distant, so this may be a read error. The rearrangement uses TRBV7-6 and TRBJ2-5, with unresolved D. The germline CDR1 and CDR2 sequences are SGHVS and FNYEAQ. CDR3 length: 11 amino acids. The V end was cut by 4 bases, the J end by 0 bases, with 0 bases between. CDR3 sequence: CASSYQETQYF. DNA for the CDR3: TGTGCCAGCAGCTACCAAGAGACCCAGTACTTC.

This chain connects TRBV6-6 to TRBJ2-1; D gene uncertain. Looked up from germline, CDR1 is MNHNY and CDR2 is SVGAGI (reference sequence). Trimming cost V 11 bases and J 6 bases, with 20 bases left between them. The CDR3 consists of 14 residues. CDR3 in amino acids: CAGVGQDRPNEQFF. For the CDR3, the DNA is TGTGCCGGAGTGGGCCAAGACCGCCCCAATGAGCAGTTCTTC.

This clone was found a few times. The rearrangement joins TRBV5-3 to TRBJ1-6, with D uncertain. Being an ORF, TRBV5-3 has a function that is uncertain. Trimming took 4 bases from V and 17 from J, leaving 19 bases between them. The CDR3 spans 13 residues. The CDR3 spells CARSRPVRGRVHF. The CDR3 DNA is TGTGCCAGAAGCCGCCCCGTGCGGGGAAGGGTCCACTTT.

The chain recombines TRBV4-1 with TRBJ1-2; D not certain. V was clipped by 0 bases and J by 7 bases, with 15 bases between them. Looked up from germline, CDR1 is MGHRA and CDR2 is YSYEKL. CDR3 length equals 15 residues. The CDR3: CASSQEDQRYGGYTF. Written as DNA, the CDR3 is TGCGCCAGCAGCCAAGAGGATCAACGGTATGGTGGCTACACCTTC.

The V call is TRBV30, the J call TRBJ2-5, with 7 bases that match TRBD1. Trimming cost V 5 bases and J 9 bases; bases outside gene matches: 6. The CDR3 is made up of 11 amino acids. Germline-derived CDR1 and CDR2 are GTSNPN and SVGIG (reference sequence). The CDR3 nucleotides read TGTGCCTGGGCTGGACAGGCGGCCCAGTACTTC. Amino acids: CAWAGQAAQYF.

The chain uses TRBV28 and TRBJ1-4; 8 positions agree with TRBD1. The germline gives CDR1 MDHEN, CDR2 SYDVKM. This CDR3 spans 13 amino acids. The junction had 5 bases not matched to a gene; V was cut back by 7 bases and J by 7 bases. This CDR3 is CASKGTGAEKLFF. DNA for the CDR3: TGTGCCAGCAAAGGGACAGGAGCTGAAAAACTGTTTTTT.

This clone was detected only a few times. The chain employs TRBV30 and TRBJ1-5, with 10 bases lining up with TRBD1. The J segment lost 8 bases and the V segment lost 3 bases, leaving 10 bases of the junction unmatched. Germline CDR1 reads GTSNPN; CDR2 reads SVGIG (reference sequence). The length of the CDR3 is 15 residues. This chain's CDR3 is CAWSAGTGDLEPQHF. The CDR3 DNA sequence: TGTGCCTGGAGCGCCGGGACAGGGGATTTGGAGCCCCAGCATTTT.

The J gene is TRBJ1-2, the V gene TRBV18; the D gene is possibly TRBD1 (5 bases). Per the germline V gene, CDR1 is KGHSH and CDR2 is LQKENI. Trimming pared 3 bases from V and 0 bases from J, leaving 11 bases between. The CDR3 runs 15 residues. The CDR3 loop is CASSPVGPANYGYTF. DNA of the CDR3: TGTGCCAGCTCACCCGTGGGGCCGGCTAACTATGGCTACACCTTC.

CDR3 loop: CAISESMGTRHNEQFF. In nucleotides, the CDR3 is TGTGCCATCAGTGAGTCGATGGGGACCCGGCACAATGAGCAGTTCTTC. The rearrangement links TRBV10-3 to TRBJ2-1; D assignment may be TRBD1 or TRBD2 (5 bases each). This CDR3 region has 16 residues. V lost 0 bases and J lost 5, with 14 bases in between. Germline-derived CDR1 and CDR2 are ENHRY and SYGVKD.

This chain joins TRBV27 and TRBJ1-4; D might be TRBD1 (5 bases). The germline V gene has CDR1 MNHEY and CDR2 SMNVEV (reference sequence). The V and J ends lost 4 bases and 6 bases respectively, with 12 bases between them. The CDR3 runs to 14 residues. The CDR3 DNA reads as TGTGCCAGCAGTTCATGGGGGGTAGATGAAAAACTGTTTTTT. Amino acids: CASSSWGVDEKLFF. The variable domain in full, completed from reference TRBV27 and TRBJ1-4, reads EAQVTQNPRYLITVTGKKLTVTCSQNMNHEYMSWYRQDPGLGLRQIYYSMNVEVTDKGDVPEGYKVSRKEKRNFPLILESPSPNQTSLYFCASSSWGVDEKLFFGSGTQLSVL.

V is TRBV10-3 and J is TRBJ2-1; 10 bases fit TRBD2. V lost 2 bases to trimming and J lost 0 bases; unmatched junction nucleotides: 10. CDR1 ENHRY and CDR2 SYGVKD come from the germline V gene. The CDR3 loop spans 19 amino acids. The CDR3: CAISETGTSAQSSYNEQFF. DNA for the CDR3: TGTGCCATCAGTGAGACCGGGACTAGCGCCCAGAGCTCCTACAATGAGCAGTTCTTC.

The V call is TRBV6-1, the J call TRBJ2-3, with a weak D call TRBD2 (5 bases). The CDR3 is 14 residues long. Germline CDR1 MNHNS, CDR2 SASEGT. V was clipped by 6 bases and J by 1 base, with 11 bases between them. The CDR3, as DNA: TGTGCCAGCAGGGCGGGCCTAGGCACAGATACGCAGTATTTT. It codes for CASRAGLGTDTQYF.

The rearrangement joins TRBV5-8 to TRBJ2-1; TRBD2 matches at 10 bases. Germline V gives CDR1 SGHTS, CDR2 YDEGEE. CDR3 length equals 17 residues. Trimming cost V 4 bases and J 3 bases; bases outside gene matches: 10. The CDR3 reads CASSEPGLARSYNEQFF. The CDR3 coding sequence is TGTGCCAGCAGCGAGCCGGGACTAGCGAGAAGCTACAATGAGCAGTTCTTC.

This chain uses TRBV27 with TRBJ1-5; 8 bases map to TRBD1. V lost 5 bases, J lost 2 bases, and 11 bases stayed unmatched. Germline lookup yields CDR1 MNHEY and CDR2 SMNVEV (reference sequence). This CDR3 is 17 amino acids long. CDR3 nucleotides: TGTGCCAGCAGTCCCCAATTCGACAGGGGCGGCAATCAGCCCCAGCATTTT. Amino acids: CASSPQFDRGGNQPQHF.

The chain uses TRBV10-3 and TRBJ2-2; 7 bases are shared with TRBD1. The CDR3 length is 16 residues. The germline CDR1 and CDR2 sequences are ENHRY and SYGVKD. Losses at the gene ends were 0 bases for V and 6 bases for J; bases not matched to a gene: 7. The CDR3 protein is CAISESKGQRSGELFF. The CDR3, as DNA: TGTGCCATCAGTGAGTCGAAGGGACAGCGTTCCGGGGAGCTGTTTTTT.

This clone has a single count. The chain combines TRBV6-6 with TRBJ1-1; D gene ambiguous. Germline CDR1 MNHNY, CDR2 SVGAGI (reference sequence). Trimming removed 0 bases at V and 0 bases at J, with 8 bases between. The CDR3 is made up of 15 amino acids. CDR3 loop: CASSYSYSLNTEAFF. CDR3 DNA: TGTGCCAGCAGTTACTCTTATTCACTGAACACTGAAGCTTTCTTT.

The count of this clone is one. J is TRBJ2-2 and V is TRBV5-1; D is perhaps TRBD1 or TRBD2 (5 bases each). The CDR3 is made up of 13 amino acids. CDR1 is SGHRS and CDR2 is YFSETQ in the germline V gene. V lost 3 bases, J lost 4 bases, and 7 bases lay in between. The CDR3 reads CASSWDLTGELFF. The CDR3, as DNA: TGCGCCAGCAGCTGGGACCTCACCGGGGAGCTGTTTTTT.

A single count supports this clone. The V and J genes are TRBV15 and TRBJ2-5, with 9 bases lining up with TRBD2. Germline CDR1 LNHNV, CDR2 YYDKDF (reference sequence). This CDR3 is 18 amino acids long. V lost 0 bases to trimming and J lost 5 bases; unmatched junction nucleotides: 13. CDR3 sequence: CATSRDPYQRGVEETQYF. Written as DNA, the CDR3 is TGTGCCACCAGCAGAGACCCGTACCAGCGGGGGGTAGAGGAGACCCAGTACTTC.

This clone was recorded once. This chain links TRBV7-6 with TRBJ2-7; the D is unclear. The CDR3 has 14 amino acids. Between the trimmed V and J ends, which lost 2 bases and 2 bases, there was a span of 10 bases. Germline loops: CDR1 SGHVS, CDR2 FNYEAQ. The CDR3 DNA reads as TGTGCCAGCAGCTTATCGCCGCAGACCTACGAGCAGTACTTC. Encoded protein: CASSLSPQTYEQYF.

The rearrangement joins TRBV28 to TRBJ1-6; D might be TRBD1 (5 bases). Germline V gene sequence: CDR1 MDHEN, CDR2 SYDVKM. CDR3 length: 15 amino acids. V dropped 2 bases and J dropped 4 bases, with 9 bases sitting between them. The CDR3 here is CASSLMQGYNSPLHF. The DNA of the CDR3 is TGTGCCAGCAGTTTAATGCAGGGTTATAATTCACCCCTCCACTTT.

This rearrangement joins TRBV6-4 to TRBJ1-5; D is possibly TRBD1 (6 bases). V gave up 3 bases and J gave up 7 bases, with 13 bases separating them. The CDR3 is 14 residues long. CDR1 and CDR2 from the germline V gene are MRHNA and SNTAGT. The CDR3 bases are TGTGCCAGCAGTGAACAGGGAGTAGGGCAGCCCCAGCATTTT. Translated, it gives CASSEQGVGQPQHF.

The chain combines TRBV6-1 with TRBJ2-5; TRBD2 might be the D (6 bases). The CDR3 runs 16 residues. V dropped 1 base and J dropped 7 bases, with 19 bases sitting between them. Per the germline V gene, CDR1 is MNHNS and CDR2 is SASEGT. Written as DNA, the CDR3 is TGTGCCAGCAGTGAAGGCTACGGGGGATCCTCTGGGACCCAGTACTTC. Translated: CASSEGYGGSSGTQYF.

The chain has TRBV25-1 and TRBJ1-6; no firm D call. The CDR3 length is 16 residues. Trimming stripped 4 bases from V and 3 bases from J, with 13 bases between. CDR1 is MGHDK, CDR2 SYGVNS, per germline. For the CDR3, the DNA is TGTGCCAGCAGTGCCGACGGAGCTGACTATAATTCACCCCTCCACTTT. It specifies CASSADGADYNSPLHF. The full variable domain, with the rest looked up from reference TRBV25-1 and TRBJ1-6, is EADIYQTPRYLVIGTGKKITLECSQTMGHDKMYWYQQDPGMELHLIHYSYGVNSTEKGDLSSESTVSRIRTEHFPLTLESARPSHTSQYLCASSADGADYNSPLHFGNGTRLTVT.

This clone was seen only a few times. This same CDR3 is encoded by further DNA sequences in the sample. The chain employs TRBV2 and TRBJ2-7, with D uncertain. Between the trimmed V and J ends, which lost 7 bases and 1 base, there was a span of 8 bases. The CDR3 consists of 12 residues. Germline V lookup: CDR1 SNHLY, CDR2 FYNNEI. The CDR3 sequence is CASTAGSYEQYF. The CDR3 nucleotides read TGTGCCAGCACGGCCGGGTCCTACGAGCAGTACTTC.

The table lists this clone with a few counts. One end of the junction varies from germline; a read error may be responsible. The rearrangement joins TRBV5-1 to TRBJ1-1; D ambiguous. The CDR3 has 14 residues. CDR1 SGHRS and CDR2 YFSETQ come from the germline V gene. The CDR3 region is CASSLGQTNIEAFF. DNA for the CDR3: TGCGCCAGCAGCTTGGGGCAGACGAACATTGAAGCTTTCTTT.

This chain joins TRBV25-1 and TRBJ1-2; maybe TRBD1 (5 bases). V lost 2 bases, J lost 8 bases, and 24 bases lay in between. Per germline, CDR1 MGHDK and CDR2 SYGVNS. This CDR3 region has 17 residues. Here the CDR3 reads CASSEVRRDAGLWGYTF. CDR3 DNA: TGTGCCAGCAGTGAAGTTCGGAGGGACGCCGGCTTATGGGGCTACACCTTC.

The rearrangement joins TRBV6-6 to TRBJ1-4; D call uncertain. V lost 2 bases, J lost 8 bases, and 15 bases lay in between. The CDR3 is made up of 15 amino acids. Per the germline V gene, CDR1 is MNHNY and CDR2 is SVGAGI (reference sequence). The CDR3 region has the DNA TGTGCCAGCAGTTACGAATTTGGAGGGAACGAAAAACTGTTTTTT. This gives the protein CASSYEFGGNEKLFF.